This T cell receptor (beta chain) was captured by sequencing in a study of CD8 T cells in Susac syndrome. Whole-study findings and limits: Peak Susac CD8+ clonal expansion occurred in TEMRA cells and active patients. In total CD8+ repertoires, roughly 17 Susac-specific public clones were found, and five or six in CD8+ TEMRA repertoires.

Reverse transcription of roughly 0.45 to 1 ug RNA was performed with random hexamers. A single record per CDR3 protein comes from TCRdb applying MiXCR to the immunoSEQ multiplex PCR reads. The sample carries 75,000 to 95,000 distinct CDR3 sequences, about 93% recorded once. Concerning this clonotype: Its antigen is still unknown.

TCR beta sequencing covered blood CD8+ and CD4+ T cells. Patients having Susac syndrome satisfied recently defined diagnostic criteria for definite or probable disease. The CDR3 has 12 residues. The V gene lost 6 bases and the J gene lost 5 bases, with 5 bases spanning the gap. Per the germline V gene, CDR1 is ENHRY and CDR2 is SYGVKD. The rearrangement links TRBV10-3 to TRBJ1-6, with D unresolved. The sequence came from a human donor with Susac syndrome. Input material: CD8+ T cells from PBMCs. The CDR3 DNA reads as TGTGCCATCAGGGCAAATAATTCACCCCTCCACTTT. This codes for CAIRANNSPLHF.